The rows below give T cell receptor beta chains drawn from one sample of a study of blood T cell repertoires in COVID-19. Generated by immunoSEQ multiplex PCR, the TCRdb table keeps only in-frame clones and is missing some. The sample includes some 320,000 clones, 70% to 90% of them seen just once. Sequences were obtained from peripheral blood. The receptors derive from a human donor in a cohort sampled during active COVID-19. Both conserved end residues are part of each CDR3. The D gene is left open where the match is weak. Only some rows state a clone size, as once, few, many or a class for expanded clones.

>-|TRBD1|TRBV13|TRBJ2-4
TGTGCCAGCAGCTCAGCCGGACAGGGAAACATTCAGTACTTC
CASSSAGQGNIQYF
>-|-|TRBV7-2|TRBJ1-4
TGTGCCAGCAGCTTATTTGGGCGACCTGAAAAACTGTTTTTT
CASSLFGRPEKLFF
>-|-|TRBV30|TRBJ1-4
TGTGCCTGGTCTACAGGGTTACGAGAAAAACTGTTTTTT
CAWSTGLREKLFF
>-|-|TRBV9|TRBJ1-4
TGTGCCAGCAGCTCCGATTCAGGGTTAGGGGAAAAACTGTTTTTT
CASSSDSGLGEKLFF
>-|-|TRBV5-1|TRBJ2-3
TGCGCCAGCAGCCAAGACAGCTACGACACAGATACGCAGTATTTT
CASSQDSYDTDTQYF
>-|TRBD2|TRBV7-2|TRBJ2-1
TGTGCCAGCAGCCCCGGACTAGCGGGGGTTAATGAGCAGTTCTTC
CASSPGLAGVNEQFF
>-|TRBD1|TRBV24-1|TRBJ2-1
TGTGCCACCAGTGAACAGGGGAACTACAATGAGCAGTTCTTC
CATSEQGNYNEQFF
>-|TRBD1|TRBV5-1|TRBJ1-2
TGCGCCAGCAGCTTCCCGGACCAGACAGGGGCGAACACCTTC
CASSFPDQTGANTF
>-|-|TRBV5-1|TRBJ1-3
TGCGCCAGCAGCTTGACCGGACATGGAAACACCATATATTTT
CASSLTGHGNTIYF
>once|TRBD2|TRBV7-8|TRBJ2-2
TGTGCCAGCAGCCCCTGGGCTAGCGGGGGGAACACCGGGGAGCTGTTTTTT
CASSPWASGGNTGELFF
>-|-|TRBV27|TRBJ2-2
TGTGCCAGTGAGGACAGCAACACCGGGGAGCTGTTTTTT
CASEDSNTGELFF
>-|-|TRBV13|TRBJ2-6
TGTGCCAGCAGCCCAAACGGGTTTTTGGTATCTGGGGCCAACGTCCTGACTTTC
CASSPNGFLVSGANVLTF
>-|TRBD1|TRBV2|TRBJ2-1
TGTGCCAGACAGGGGGCCTACAATGAGCAGTTCTTC
CARQGAYNEQFF
>-|TRBD2|TRBV5-1|TRBJ2-3
TGCGCCAGCAGCTTGGGAGCTAGCGGGGGGGCAAGCTCAGATACGCAGTATTTT
CASSLGASGGASSDTQYF
>-|TRBD1|TRBV10-3|TRBJ2-7
TGTGCCATCGGACAGGCTTTGGGTGAGCAGTACTTC
CAIGQALGEQYF
>-|TRBD1|TRBV3-1/TRBV3-2|TRBJ1-2
TGTGCCAGCAGCCCAGGACAGGGTAGTAGTGGCTACACCTTC
CASSPGQGSSGYTF
>once|-|TRBV24-1|TRBJ2-7
TGTGCCACCAGTGACTCCTCGGGGCAGTACTTC
CATSDSSGQYF
>-|-|TRBV7-9|TRBJ1-3
TGTGCCAGCAGCTTCTCGCCAGGGCAGAGCTCTGGAAACACCATATATTTT
CASSFSPGQSSGNTIYF
>-|TRBD2|TRBV9|TRBJ2-3
TGTGCCAGCAGCCCTAGACACAAAGCTAGCGGGGGGGCAGATACGCAGTATTTT
CASSPRHKASGGADTQYF
>-|-|TRBV6-5|TRBJ1-1
TGTGCCAGCGGCCGAACAAGGAACACTGAAGCTTTCTTT
CASGRTRNTEAFF
>-|-|TRBV5-1|TRBJ2-5
TGCGCCAGCAACTTCGGGTTGTCGGTGGAGACCCAGTACTTC
CASNFGLSVETQYF
>-|-|TRBV7-8|TRBJ1-1
TGTGCCAGCAGCTTACCCCACATATCGAACACTGAAGCTTTCTTT
CASSLPHISNTEAFF
>-|TRBD1|TRBV10-3|TRBJ1-4
TGTGCCAGCACAGGACAGGGCAATGAAAAACTGTTTTTT
CASTGQGNEKLFF
>-|-|TRBV20-1|TRBJ1-2
TGCAGTGCTAGTAAAGTCTCGTTGCAAGCCTTCTATGGCTACACCTTC
CSASKVSLQAFYGYTF
>-|-|TRBV19|TRBJ1-6
TGTGCCAGTAGTATAGACGGGTTCGGTTCACCCCTCCACTTT
CASSIDGFGSPLHF
>-|-|TRBV30|TRBJ2-6
TGTGCCTGGACGACAGGTCCCGGTGGGGCCAACGTCCTGACTTTC
CAWTTGPGGANVLTF
>-|-|TRBV5-1|TRBJ1-2
TGCGCCAGCAGCTTCGGGGGTGGCTTCTATGGCTACACCTTC
CASSFGGGFYGYTF
>-|TRBD1|TRBV11-1|TRBJ1-6
TGTGCCAGCAGCCACCGGACAGGGGATTCACCCCTCCACTTT
CASSHRTGDSPLHF
>once|TRBD1|TRBV12-3/TRBV12-4|TRBJ1-4
TGTGCCAGCAAGGGACAGGCCAAGGGAAAACTGTTTTTT
CASKGQAKGKLFF
>-|TRBD1|TRBV25-1|TRBJ1-2
TGTGCCAGCAGTCCAACAGGGGAGAGAGGCTACACCTTC
CASSPTGERGYTF
>-|-|TRBV6-5|TRBJ2-5
TGTGCCAGCAGCCCGGTGAACCAAGAGACCCAGTACTTC
CASSPVNQETQYF
>-|-|TRBV5-1|TRBJ1-3
TGCGCCAGCAGCTTGGCGGGGGGCTCTGGAAACACCATATATTTT
CASSLAGGSGNTIYF
>-|TRBD1|TRBV15|TRBJ1-2
TGTGCCACCAGCAGATCCCTCCGAGGGACAGGGACGGCTAACTATGGCTACACCTTC
CATSRSLRGTGTANYGYTF
>-|TRBD2|TRBV2|TRBJ2-3
TGTGCCAGCAGTGAAACCCTAGCGGGGGTCACAGATACGCAGTATTTT
CASSETLAGVTDTQYF
>-|-|TRBV18|TRBJ1-2
TGTGCCAGCTCACCATTGGCATTTTCTAACTATGGCTACACCTTC
CASSPLAFSNYGYTF
>-|TRBD1|TRBV3-1/TRBV3-2|TRBJ2-2
TGTGCCAGCAGTCCCGGGACAGGTGGAACCGGGGAGCTGTTTTTT
CASSPGTGGTGELFF
>-|-|TRBV29-1|TRBJ1-1
TGCAGCGTTAACGGACAGAACACTGAAGCTTTCTTT
CSVNGQNTEAFF
>-|-|TRBV10-1|TRBJ1-2
TGCGCCAGCAGTGATCAGGACAGCTATGGCTACACCTTC
CASSDQDSYGYTF
>-|TRBD1|TRBV5-4|TRBJ1-2
TGTGCCAGCAGCTTGGAGGCAGGGGGCCTTTATGGCTACACCTTC
CASSLEAGGLYGYTF
>-|-|TRBV20-1|TRBJ2-7
TGCAGTGCTAGTTTACCGACTAGTTCCTACGAGCAGTACTTC
CSASLPTSSYEQYF
>-|TRBD1|TRBV2|TRBJ1-4
TGTGCCAGCAGGGGGACAGGAGGTGAAAAACTGTTTTTT
CASRGTGGEKLFF
>-|-|TRBV6-5|TRBJ1-1
TGTGCCAGCGGTTTTTCCAGGAAAGCTTTCTTT
CASGFSRKAFF
>-|-|TRBV2|TRBJ1-4
TGTGCCACTACGGGACATACGGTTGAAAAACTGTTTTTT
CATTGHTVEKLFF
>-|-|TRBV28|TRBJ1-1
TGTGCCAGCAGTTTCGGAGATACTGAAGCTTTCTTT
CASSFGDTEAFF
>-|TRBD1|TRBV29-1|TRBJ1-1
TGCAGCGGTGGACAGGGGATGAACACTGAAGCTTTCTTT
CSGGQGMNTEAFF
>-|TRBD1|TRBV19|TRBJ2-7
TGTGCCAGTAGTATCGGAACGGCAGGGGGCTACGAGCAGTACTTC
CASSIGTAGGYEQYF
>-|TRBD1|TRBV29-1|TRBJ1-2
TGCAGCGCCTGGACAGGGGGCTTTGACTATGGCTACACCTTC
CSAWTGGFDYGYTF
>once|-|TRBV5-4|TRBJ1-5
TGTGCCAGCAGCCCCGGCGGGAGCAATCAGCCCCAGCATTTT
CASSPGGSNQPQHF
>-|-|TRBV5-1|TRBJ1-4
TGCGCCAGCAGCTGGGACACCGAAAAACTGTTTTTT
CASSWDTEKLFF
>-|-|TRBV18|TRBJ2-7
TGTGCCAGCTCACTCTATCAGGGGTCCTACGAGCAGTACTTC
CASSLYQGSYEQYF
>-|-|TRBV5-1|TRBJ1-6
TGCGCCAGCAGCGGGACCGGGGGTTCACCCCTCCACTTT
CASSGTGGSPLHF
>-|TRBD2|TRBV5-5|TRBJ2-3
TGTGCCAGCAGCCCTCCGGGACTAGCGGGGGGCACAGATACGCAGTATTTT
CASSPPGLAGGTDTQYF
>-|TRBD1|TRBV6-5|TRBJ1-3
TGTGCCAGCAGTTACGCAGGGGGAAATGAAAACACCATATATTTT
CASSYAGGNENTIYF
>few|TRBD1|TRBV2|TRBJ1-1
TGTGCCAGCAGGGGGACAGGGAGATGGGACACTGAAGCTTTCTTT
CASRGTGRWDTEAFF
>-|-|TRBV2|TRBJ1-3
TGTGCCAGCATATTGCCGGCAGGGGCGAAAGGAAACACCATATATTTT
CASILPAGAKGNTIYF
>-|-|TRBV2|TRBJ1-1
TGTGCCAGCTCGGCGGGGACTGAAGCTTTCTTT
CASSAGTEAFF
>-|-|TRBV7-9|TRBJ2-1
TGTGCCAGCAGTTCACAGCCGCCTCGGCCCTACAATGAGCAGTTCTTC
CASSSQPPRPYNEQFF
>-|TRBD1|TRBV5-1|TRBJ1-6
TGCGCCAGCAGCACCGTGACAGGGTTCGGTTCACCCCTCCACTTT
CASSTVTGFGSPLHF
>-|TRBD1|TRBV2|TRBJ2-2
TGTGCCAGCAGGGCGGGACAGGGGAGGACCGGGGAGCTGTTTTTT
CASRAGQGRTGELFF